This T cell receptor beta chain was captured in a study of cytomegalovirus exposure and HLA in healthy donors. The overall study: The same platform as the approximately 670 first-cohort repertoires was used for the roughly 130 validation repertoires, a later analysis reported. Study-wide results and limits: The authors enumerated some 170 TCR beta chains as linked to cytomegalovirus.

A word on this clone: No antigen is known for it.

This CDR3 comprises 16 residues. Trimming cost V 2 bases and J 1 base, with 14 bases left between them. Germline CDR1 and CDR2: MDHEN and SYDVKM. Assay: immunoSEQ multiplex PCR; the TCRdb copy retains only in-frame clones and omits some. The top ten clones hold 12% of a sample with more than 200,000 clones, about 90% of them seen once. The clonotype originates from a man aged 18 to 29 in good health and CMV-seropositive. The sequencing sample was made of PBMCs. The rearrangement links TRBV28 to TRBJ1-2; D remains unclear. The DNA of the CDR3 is TGTGCCAGCAGTTTAGCCCTCCGAACAGTTAACTATGGCTACACCTTC. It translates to CASSLALRTVNYGYTF.